This T cell receptor (beta chain) was documented in a study of blood T cells in healthy people across ages. Through a sample-barcoded 5' primer and a J-beta primer mix, a second PCR was run for roughly 6 to 11 cycles. MiXCR was run by TCRdb on the 5' RACE reads, yielding one entry per CDR3 protein. The sample carries about 320,000 distinct CDR3 sequences, roughly a quarter recorded once. V lost 5 bases to trimming and J lost 5 bases, with 13 bases between them. This CDR3 comprises 13 residues. The germline V gene encodes CDR1 SGHTA and CDR2 FQGNSA. Study-wide points: What prevented conclusive comparison of naive and antigen-experienced cells was that PBMCs were unsorted.

About this clonotype: No antigen is known for it.

Per-sample yields of isolated PBMCs were at least 6 million. The chain uses TRBV7-2 and TRBJ2-7; D ambiguous. This receptor was obtained from a woman in her sixties or seventies in good health. The sample taken for sequencing was blood. The CDR3 bases are TGTGCCAGCAGCCCCCCGGCCTTCAACGAGCAGTACTTC. Protein sequence: CASSPPAFNEQYF. Using reference TRBV7-2 and TRBJ2-7 for the parts outside the CDR3, the full variable domain is GAGVSQSPSNKVTEKGKDVELRCDPISGHTALYWYRQSLGQGLEFLIYFQGNSAPDKSGLPSDRFSAERTGGSVSTLTIQRTQQEDSAVYLCASSPPAFNEQYFGPGTRLTVT.